The source of this TCR beta chain is a study of a mutant IDH1 vaccine in newly diagnosed glioma. Study summary: Onset of vaccination occurred 4-6 weeks following radiotherapy alone, or with temozolomide cycles. Beforehand, treatment had been radiotherapy, temozolomide, or both; the majority received both. Overall study results and limits: Less than 95% of patients showed vaccine-induced immune responses across multiple MHC alleles. Apparently unrelated to pseudoprogression were changes in the top peripheral T cell clonotypes.

The CDR3 is 16 residues long. Germline V lookup: CDR1 SGHRS, CDR2 YFSETQ. V was pared by 4 bases and J by 2 bases, with 18 bases between. Time point denoted: week 47, end of study. A 20-mer mutant IDH1 peptide at 300 ug was injected subcutaneously with topical imiquimod. Here immunoSEQ multiplex PCR was the method, and the copy in TCRdb shows in-frame clones only, minus some. The sample records about 24,000 clones, over 80% being singletons. Notes on this clone: No antigen is known for it.

The chain uses TRBV5-1 and TRBJ1-2; a possible D gene is TRBD1 (5 bases). Here the sequenced sample was PBMCs, taken from a glioma patient whose treatment included an IDH1 peptide vaccine. This receptor was taken from a man aged 40-55 years with glioma. Some clones in this sample may be carry-over from other donors' samples. The CDR3 protein is CASSTEGRIPNYGYTF. The CDR3 bases are TGCGCCAGCAGCACCGAGGGACGGATTCCCAACTATGGCTACACCTTC.